The rows below give T cell receptor beta chains drawn from one sample of a study of blood T cell repertoires in COVID-19. Produced via immunoSEQ multiplex PCR; TCRdb's table is partial and in-frame only. The data hold 200,000 to 250,000 clones, with nearly 85% observed a single time. The material sequenced was peripheral blood. These receptors all come from a woman in her 30s with COVID-19, enrolled during active disease. Each CDR3 is given with its conserved first and last residue. The D gene is left open where the match is weak. Only some rows state a clone size, as once, few, many or a class for expanded clones.

CDR3nt: TGTGCCAGCAGCCGGATGACAGGGAGAGGGGCCTATAATTCACCCCTCCACTTT
CDR3aa: CASSRMTGRGAYNSPLHF
j_gene: TRBJ1-6
abundance: NA
v_gene: TRBV11-3
d_gene: TRBD1

CDR3nt: TGTGCCAGCTCACCAAACCTACAGGGGAAGTACGAAAAACTGTTTTTT
CDR3aa: CASSPNLQGKYEKLFF
j_gene: TRBJ1-4
abundance: NA
v_gene: TRBV18
d_gene: TRBD1

CDR3nt: TGTGCCAGCACCAAAGGTACAGGAGAGCAGTACTTC
CDR3aa: CASTKGTGEQYF
j_gene: TRBJ2-7
abundance: NA
v_gene: TRBV12-3/TRBV12-4
d_gene: NA

CDR3nt: TGTGCCAGCAGTACCAGACAGGCCGGCGACGAGCAGTACTTC
CDR3aa: CASSTRQAGDEQYF
j_gene: TRBJ2-7
abundance: NA
v_gene: TRBV27
d_gene: NA

CDR3nt: TGTGCCAGCAGCTCCTCCGGGACAGGAAGCTATGGCTACACCTTC
CDR3aa: CASSSSGTGSYGYTF
j_gene: TRBJ1-2
abundance: NA
v_gene: TRBV7-2
d_gene: TRBD1

CDR3nt: TGTGCTAGCGCTGCGGGCGGGGTAAACTACAATGAGCAGTTCTTC
CDR3aa: CASAAGGVNYNEQFF
j_gene: TRBJ2-1
abundance: few
v_gene: TRBV12-5
d_gene: NA

CDR3nt: TGTGCCAGCAGCGTAGTAGGGGGCCTAGGAGAGACCCAGTACTTC
CDR3aa: CASSVVGGLGETQYF
j_gene: TRBJ2-5
abundance: once
v_gene: TRBV9
d_gene: TRBD1

CDR3nt: TGTGCCAGCAGCCAAGAGTCGAGCGGGAGCTCCAGCACAGATACGCAGTATTTT
CDR3aa: CASSQESSGSSSTDTQYF
j_gene: TRBJ2-3
abundance: NA
v_gene: TRBV4-2
d_gene: TRBD2

CDR3nt: TGTGCCAGCAGCTCTGGACAGTCAACTAATGAAAAACTGTTTTTT
CDR3aa: CASSSGQSTNEKLFF
j_gene: TRBJ1-4
abundance: NA
v_gene: TRBV7-2
d_gene: NA

CDR3nt: TGTGCCAGCAGCTTGCCCACCCCCAGGGGGCGAAACTACGAGCAGTACTTC
CDR3aa: CASSLPTPRGRNYEQYF
j_gene: TRBJ2-7
abundance: NA
v_gene: TRBV5-6
d_gene: TRBD1

CDR3nt: TGCGCCAGCAGCCAAGGGGCAGGGGACTACGAGCAGTACTTC
CDR3aa: CASSQGAGDYEQYF
j_gene: TRBJ2-7
abundance: NA
v_gene: TRBV4-1
d_gene: NA

CDR3nt: TGTGCCAGCAGTGTACAGGGACGGACCTACGAGCAGTACTTC
CDR3aa: CASSVQGRTYEQYF
j_gene: TRBJ2-7
abundance: NA
v_gene: TRBV27
d_gene: NA

CDR3nt: TGTGCCAGCAGCTCCGGACAGGGGAAAGGAGAGACCCAGTACTTC
CDR3aa: CASSSGQGKGETQYF
j_gene: TRBJ2-5
abundance: NA
v_gene: TRBV27
d_gene: TRBD1

CDR3nt: TGTGCCTGGGAAGACAGGGGCAATCAGCCCCAGCATTTT
CDR3aa: CAWEDRGNQPQHF
j_gene: TRBJ1-5
abundance: few
v_gene: TRBV30
d_gene: TRBD1

CDR3nt: TGTGCCTGGAGCCTACGGACAGGCGGGTCACCCCTCCACTTT
CDR3aa: CAWSLRTGGSPLHF
j_gene: TRBJ1-6
abundance: few
v_gene: TRBV30
d_gene: TRBD1

CDR3nt: TGTGCCAGCAGCCAAGATGCCCCGGACAGGGGCTCTGGGGCCAACGTCCTGACTTTC
CDR3aa: CASSQDAPDRGSGANVLTF
j_gene: TRBJ2-6
abundance: NA
v_gene: TRBV3-1/TRBV3-2
d_gene: TRBD1

CDR3nt: TGTGCCAGCAGTTCCCGGGACAGGGGGCTTCCGAACACTGAAGCTTTCTTT
CDR3aa: CASSSRDRGLPNTEAFF
j_gene: TRBJ1-1
abundance: NA
v_gene: TRBV28
d_gene: TRBD1

CDR3nt: TGTGCCAGCAGTCGTCCCGCGCCAGGGGGGAGGACTGAAGCTTTCTTT
CDR3aa: CASSRPAPGGRTEAFF
j_gene: TRBJ1-1
abundance: NA
v_gene: TRBV27
d_gene: TRBD1

CDR3nt: TGTGCCAGCAGCTTAGCGCAGGGTTGGTATGGCTACACCTTC
CDR3aa: CASSLAQGWYGYTF
j_gene: TRBJ1-2
abundance: NA
v_gene: TRBV7-2
d_gene: NA

CDR3nt: TGCGCCAGCAGCTTAATCGGCGGGGGGGCTCAAGAGACCCAGTACTTC
CDR3aa: CASSLIGGGAQETQYF
j_gene: TRBJ2-5
abundance: few
v_gene: TRBV5-1
d_gene: TRBD2

CDR3nt: TGTGCCAGCAGCCTGGTGACAGGGGGCGGGAGGGCTAACTTC
CDR3aa: CASSLVTGGGRANF
j_gene: TRBJ2-5
abundance: NA
v_gene: TRBV5-5
d_gene: NA

CDR3nt: TGTGCCAGCAGTTCCCCGGGGGGGACCCAGTACTTC
CDR3aa: CASSSPGGTQYF
j_gene: TRBJ2-5
abundance: NA
v_gene: TRBV11-2
d_gene: TRBD2

CDR3nt: TGTGCCAGCAGTTTCTTGGAGACCCAGTACTTC
CDR3aa: CASSFLETQYF
j_gene: TRBJ2-5
abundance: NA
v_gene: TRBV28
d_gene: NA

CDR3nt: TGTGCCAGCAGGGCGGGACAGGGGCCCTATGGCTACACCTTC
CDR3aa: CASRAGQGPYGYTF
j_gene: TRBJ1-2
abundance: once
v_gene: TRBV2
d_gene: TRBD1

CDR3nt: TGCGCCACCCGAACATGCACCGGGACTAGCGCGACAGATACGCAGTATTTT
CDR3aa: CATRTCTGTSATDTQYF
j_gene: TRBJ2-3
abundance: once
v_gene: TRBV10-1
d_gene: TRBD2

CDR3nt: TGTGCCAGCAGTTTATGGGGGACAGGGATGGACAATGAGCAGTTCTTC
CDR3aa: CASSLWGTGMDNEQFF
j_gene: TRBJ2-1
abundance: NA
v_gene: TRBV28
d_gene: TRBD1

CDR3nt: TGTGCCAGCAGTGAGAGGGTAGCCAAAAACATTCAGTACTTC
CDR3aa: CASSERVAKNIQYF
j_gene: TRBJ2-4
abundance: NA
v_gene: TRBV2
d_gene: NA